This T cell receptor (beta chain) emerged from a study of blood T cells in healthy people across ages. Primers used in a second PCR of about 7 to 12 cycles were a sample-barcoded 5' primer and a J-beta primer mix. TCRdb ran MiXCR on the 5' RACE reads and lists one entry per CDR3 protein. The sample includes roughly 900,000 distinct CDR3 sequences, 29% seen only once; the top ten take roughly 17%. This clonotype was counted between two and nine times. A clone one base away is much larger, so this may be a read error. Germline trimming cut 0 bases from V and 1 base from J; bases unmatched to any gene: 7. There are 18 residues in the CDR3.

The chain has TRBV12-3 or TRBV12-4 and TRBJ2-1, with TRBD1 matching 9 bases. The sequence was collected from a woman older than 75 in good health. The sample taken for sequencing was blood. In nucleotides, the CDR3 is TGTGCCAGCAGTTTAGCGACAGGGGGGCCGAGGTCCTACAATGAGCAGTTCTTC. Its protein product is CASSLATGGPRSYNEQFF.